This is a list of T cell receptor beta chains from one sample in a study of shared clonotypes between healthy human individuals. Produced via immunoSEQ multiplex PCR; TCRdb's table is partial and in-frame only. This table has 2 million to 2.5 million clones, 85% to 95% appearing once. The specimen was naive CD4+ T cells from PBMCs. The origin of the receptors is a man aged 18 to 29 in good health. Some clones in this sample may be carry-over from other donors' samples. Each CDR3 is given with its conserved first and last residue. The D gene is left open where the match is weak. The listing skips clone size in some rows; elsewhere it reads once, few, many or a size class.

d_gene,v_gene,abundance,j_gene,CDR3nt,CDR3aa
NA,TRBV2,few,TRBJ1-1,TGTGCCAGCAGTGAACGATATCTAGGGAGCACTGAAGCTTTCTTT,CASSERYLGSTEAFF
TRBD2,TRBV6-5,NA,TRBJ2-7,TGTGCCAGCAGTACGCCGGCGGCGGGGGCCTACGAGCAGTACTTC,CASSTPAAGAYEQYF
NA,TRBV7-9,NA,TRBJ2-1,TGTGCCGCTGCGGGGAGCTCCTACAATGAGCAGTTCTTC,CAAAGSSYNEQFF
NA,TRBV11-2,NA,TRBJ1-1,TGTGCCAGCAGCTTAGTCGCCCCTTCACAAGCTTTCTTT,CASSLVAPSQAFF
NA,TRBV2,NA,TRBJ1-2,TGTGCCAGCAGCCAAGGGGAGGGCATCCCCACCTTC,CASSQGEGIPTF
NA,TRBV9,NA,TRBJ1-1,TGTGCCAGCAGCGTAGAGAGGGGGACTGAAGCTTTCTTT,CASSVERGTEAFF
NA,TRBV5-4,NA,TRBJ1-2,TGTGCCAGCAGCTGGAGCGGGGAAAGAGGCTATGGCTACACCTTC,CASSWSGERGYGYTF
TRBD1,TRBV18,NA,TRBJ2-3,TGTGCCAGCTCACCAAAGTTGGACAGGGTTCGAGATACGCAGTATTTT,CASSPKLDRVRDTQYF
NA,TRBV6-1,NA,TRBJ1-1,TGTGCCAGCAGTGAAACAGATTTCAACACTGAAGCTTTCTTT,CASSETDFNTEAFF
NA,TRBV5-1,NA,TRBJ2-5,TGCGCCAGCAGCTTGGCAGGGAACCTTGGAGAGACCCAGTACTTC,CASSLAGNLGETQYF
NA,TRBV5-1,NA,TRBJ2-3,TGCGCCAGCAGCCTCGATTTGGTGGATGGAGATACGCAGTATTTT,CASSLDLVDGDTQYF
TRBD1,TRBV11-2,NA,TRBJ2-5,TGTGCCAGCAGCCCGATACAGGGGGCAGAGACCCAGTACTTC,CASSPIQGAETQYF
NA,TRBV6-5,NA,TRBJ2-7,TGTGCCAGCAGCGCTCAGGGTTCCTACGAGCAGTACTTC,CASSAQGSYEQYF
NA,TRBV7-9,few,TRBJ1-1,TGTGCCACATCCTACAGGGAGAACACTGAAGCTTTCTTT,CATSYRENTEAFF
TRBD2,TRBV14,NA,TRBJ2-1,TGTGCCAGCAGCCTAGGGACTAGCGGGAACGTAATTCGAACCTACAATGAGCAGTTCTTC,CASSLGTSGNVIRTYNEQFF
NA,TRBV6-5,NA,TRBJ1-5,TGTGCCAGCAGTTACTCTTACGAAGGCAATCAGCCCCAGCATTTT,CASSYSYEGNQPQHF
NA,TRBV14,NA,TRBJ1-1,TGTGCCAGCAGCCAGTATATAGGGACCCTTAACACTGAAGCTTTCTTT,CASSQYIGTLNTEAFF
NA,TRBV11-2,NA,TRBJ1-3,TGTGCCAGCAGCCGAAGGGGAGGTGGAAACACCATATATTTT,CASSRRGGGNTIYF
NA,TRBV9,NA,TRBJ2-7,TGTGCCAGCAGCGTAGACGGGACGGAGCGCTCCTACGAGCAGTACTTC,CASSVDGTERSYEQYF
NA,TRBV7-2,NA,TRBJ2-3,TGTGCCAGCAGCTTAAAGGTCTCAGATACGCAGTATTTT,CASSLKVSDTQYF
NA,TRBV9,NA,TRBJ1-1,TGTGCCAGCAGAACCGGACGGGGATCGAACACTGAAGCTTTCTTT,CASRTGRGSNTEAFF
NA,TRBV5-6,NA,TRBJ2-3,TGTGCCAGCAGCTGGGGACTCAACACAGATACGCAGTATTTT,CASSWGLNTDTQYF
TRBD1,TRBV27,NA,TRBJ2-7,TGTGCCAGCAGTTTATCGTCCGACAGGGCCGAGCAGTACTTC,CASSLSSDRAEQYF
NA,TRBV5-4,NA,TRBJ1-3,TGTGCCAGCAGCCCAGAGACCGGATCAGCTGGAAACACCATATATTTT,CASSPETGSAGNTIYF
NA,TRBV28,NA,TRBJ2-3,TGTGCCAGCAGTGGATCGTTTTCTACTAGCACAGATACGCAGTATTTT,CASSGSFSTSTDTQYF
NA,TRBV15,NA,TRBJ2-5,TGTGCCACCAGCAGTCCAGATTACGCGGGGGCAAACTACCAGAGGGGGACCCAGTACTTC,CATSSPDYAGANYQRGTQYF
NA,TRBV18,NA,TRBJ2-1,TGTGCCAGCTCACCATCGGGGGGCGATGAGCAGTTCTTC,CASSPSGGDEQFF
NA,TRBV6-5,NA,TRBJ1-5,TGTGCCAGCAGGAAGGGGGGGCCGAACAATCAGCCCCAGCATTTT,CASRKGGPNNQPQHF
TRBD2,TRBV28,once,TRBJ2-1,TGTGCCAGCAGCTGGACTAGCGGGAGCGATGAGCAGTTCTTC,CASSWTSGSDEQFF
NA,TRBV14,once,TRBJ1-1,TGTGCCAGCAGCCAAAATAGTTGGGGCACTGAAGCTTTCTTT,CASSQNSWGTEAFF
TRBD2,TRBV27,NA,TRBJ2-7,TGTGCCAGCAGTTTAAACCTCCCCTCTAGCGGGAGGTACGAGCAGTACTTC,CASSLNLPSSGRYEQYF
NA,TRBV18,NA,TRBJ2-4,TGTGCCAGCTCACTTTCCGTGCCTCGAGCCAAAAACATTCAGTACTTC,CASSLSVPRAKNIQYF
NA,TRBV27,NA,TRBJ1-2,TGTGCCAGCAGGCCAACAATTTTAGGTGGCTACACCTTC,CASRPTILGGYTF